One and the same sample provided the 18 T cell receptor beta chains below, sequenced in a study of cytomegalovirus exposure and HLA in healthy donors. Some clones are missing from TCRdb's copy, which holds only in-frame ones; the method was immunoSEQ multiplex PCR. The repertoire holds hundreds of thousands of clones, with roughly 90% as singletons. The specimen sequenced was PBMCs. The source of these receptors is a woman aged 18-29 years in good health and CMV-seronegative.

CDR3 sequence: CASSESVQNEQYF. CDR3 sequence (DNA): TGCGCCAGCAGTGAGTCTGTACAGAACGAGCAGTACTTC. The chain combines TRBV10-1 with TRBJ2-7, with D unclear. This CDR3 comprises 13 residues. The germline CDR1 and CDR2 sequences are WNHNN and SYGVQD (reference sequence). V was pared by 0 bases and J by 5 bases, with 8 bases between.

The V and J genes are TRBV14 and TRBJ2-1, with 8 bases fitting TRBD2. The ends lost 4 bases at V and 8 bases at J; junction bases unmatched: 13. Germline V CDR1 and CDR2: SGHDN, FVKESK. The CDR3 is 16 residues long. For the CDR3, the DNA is TGTGCCAGCAGCCCCCACGCGGGACTAGGCAGGTATGAGCAGTTCTTC. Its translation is CASSPHAGLGRYEQFF. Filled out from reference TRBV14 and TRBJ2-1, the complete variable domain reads EAGVTQFPSHSVIEKGQTVTLRCDPISGHDNLYWYRRVMGKEIKFLLHFVKESKQDESGMPNNRFLAERTGGTYSTLKVQPAELEDSGVYFCASSPHAGLGRYEQFFGPGTRLTVL.

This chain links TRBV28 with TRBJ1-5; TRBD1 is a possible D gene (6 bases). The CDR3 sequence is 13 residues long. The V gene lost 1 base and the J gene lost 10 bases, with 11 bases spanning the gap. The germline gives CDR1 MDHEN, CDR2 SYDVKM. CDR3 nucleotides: TGTGCCAGCAGTTTATACAGGGTCGGTCCCCAGCATTTT. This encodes CASSLYRVGPQHF.

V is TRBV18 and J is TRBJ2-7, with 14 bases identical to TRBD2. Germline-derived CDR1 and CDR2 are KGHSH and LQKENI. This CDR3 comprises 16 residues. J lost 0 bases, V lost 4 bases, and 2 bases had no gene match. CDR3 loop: CASSLGTSGSSYEQYF. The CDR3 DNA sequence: TGTGCCAGCTCACTCGGGACTAGCGGGAGCTCCTACGAGCAGTACTTC.

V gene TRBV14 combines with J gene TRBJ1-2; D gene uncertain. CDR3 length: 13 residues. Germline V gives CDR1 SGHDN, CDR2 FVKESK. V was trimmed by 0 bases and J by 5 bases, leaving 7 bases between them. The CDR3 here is CASSQDRQYGYTF. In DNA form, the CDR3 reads TGTGCCAGCAGCCAAGATCGCCAGTATGGCTACACCTTC. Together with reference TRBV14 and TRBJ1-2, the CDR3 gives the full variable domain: EAGVTQFPSHSVIEKGQTVTLRCDPISGHDNLYWYRRVMGKEIKFLLHFVKESKQDESGMPNNRFLAERTGGTYSTLKVQPAELEDSGVYFCASSQDRQYGYTFGSGTRLTVV.

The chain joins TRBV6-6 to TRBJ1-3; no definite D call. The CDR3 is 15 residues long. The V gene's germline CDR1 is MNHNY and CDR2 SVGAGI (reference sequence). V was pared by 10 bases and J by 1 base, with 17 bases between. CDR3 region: CATTLTQRSGNTIYF. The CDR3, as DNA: TGTGCCACCACATTAACGCAACGTTCTGGAAACACCATATATTTT.

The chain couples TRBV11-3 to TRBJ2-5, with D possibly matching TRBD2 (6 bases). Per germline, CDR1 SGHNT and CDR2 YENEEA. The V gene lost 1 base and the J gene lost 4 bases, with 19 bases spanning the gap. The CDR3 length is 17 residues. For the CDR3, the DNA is TGTGCCAGCAGCTTAGTCTTCGAGGGCGGGGACGGAGAGACCCAGTACTTC. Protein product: CASSLVFEGGDGETQYF.

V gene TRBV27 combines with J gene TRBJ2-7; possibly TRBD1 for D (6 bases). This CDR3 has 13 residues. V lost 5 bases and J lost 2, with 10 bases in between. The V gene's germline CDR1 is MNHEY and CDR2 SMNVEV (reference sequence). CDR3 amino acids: CASSADSTYEQYF. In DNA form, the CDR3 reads TGTGCCAGCAGTGCGGACAGCACCTACGAGCAGTACTTC.

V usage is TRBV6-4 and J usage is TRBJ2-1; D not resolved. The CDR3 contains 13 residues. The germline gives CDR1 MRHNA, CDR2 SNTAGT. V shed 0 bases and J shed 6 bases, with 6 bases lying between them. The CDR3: CASSDSSSNEQFF. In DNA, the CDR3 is TGTGCCAGCAGTGACTCGTCTAGCAATGAGCAGTTCTTC.

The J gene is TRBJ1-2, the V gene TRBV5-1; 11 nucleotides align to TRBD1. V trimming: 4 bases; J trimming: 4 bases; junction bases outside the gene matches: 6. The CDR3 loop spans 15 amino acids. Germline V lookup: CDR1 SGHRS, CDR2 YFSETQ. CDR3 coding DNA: TGCGCCAGCAGCCTAAGGACAGGGGGCGGCTATGGCTACACCTTC. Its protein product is CASSLRTGGGYGYTF.

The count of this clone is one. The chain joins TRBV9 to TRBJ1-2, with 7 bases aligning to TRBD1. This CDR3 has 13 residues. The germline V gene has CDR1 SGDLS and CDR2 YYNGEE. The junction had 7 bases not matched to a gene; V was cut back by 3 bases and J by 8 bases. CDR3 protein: CASSETGVRGYTF. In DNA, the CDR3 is TGTGCCAGCAGCGAAACAGGGGTCCGCGGCTACACCTTC.

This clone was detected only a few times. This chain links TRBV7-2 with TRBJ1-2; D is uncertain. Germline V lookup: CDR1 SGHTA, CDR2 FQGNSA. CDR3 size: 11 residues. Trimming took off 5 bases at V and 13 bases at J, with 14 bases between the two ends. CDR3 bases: TGTGCCAGCAGCCCACAGCGGGCGGGCACCTTC. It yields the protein CASSPQRAGTF.

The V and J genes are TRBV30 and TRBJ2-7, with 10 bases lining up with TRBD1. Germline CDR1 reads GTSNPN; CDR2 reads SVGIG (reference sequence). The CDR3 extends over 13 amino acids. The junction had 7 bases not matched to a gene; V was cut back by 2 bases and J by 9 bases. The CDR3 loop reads CAWSRQGASGQYF. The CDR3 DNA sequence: TGTGCCTGGAGTCGACAGGGGGCATCAGGGCAGTACTTC.

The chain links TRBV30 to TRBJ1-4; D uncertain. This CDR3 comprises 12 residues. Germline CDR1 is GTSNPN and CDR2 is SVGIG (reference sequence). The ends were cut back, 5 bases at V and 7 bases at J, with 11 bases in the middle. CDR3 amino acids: CAWQAGGEKLFF. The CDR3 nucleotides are TGTGCCTGGCAGGCTGGAGGTGAAAAACTGTTTTTT.

CDR3 loop: CASSPRQGAQPQHF. The CDR3 DNA is TGTGCCAGCTCACCGAGGCAGGGGGCTCAGCCCCAGCATTTT. This chain uses TRBV18 with TRBJ1-5, with 8 bases lining up with TRBD1. The V and J ends lost 3 bases and 6 bases, in that order; junction bases with no gene match: 4. The CDR3 extends over 14 amino acids. CDR1 and CDR2 (germline): KGHSH, LQKENI.

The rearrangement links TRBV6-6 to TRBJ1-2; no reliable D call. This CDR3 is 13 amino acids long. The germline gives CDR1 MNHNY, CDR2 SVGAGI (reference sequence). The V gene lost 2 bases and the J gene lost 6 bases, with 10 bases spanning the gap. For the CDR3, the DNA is TGTGCCAGCAGTTACCGCGGAGGTGATGGCTACACCTTC. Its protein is CASSYRGGDGYTF.

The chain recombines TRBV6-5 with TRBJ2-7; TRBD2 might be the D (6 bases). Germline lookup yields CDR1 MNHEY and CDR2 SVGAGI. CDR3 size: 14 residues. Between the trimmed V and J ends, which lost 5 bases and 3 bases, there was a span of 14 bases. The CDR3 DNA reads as TGTGCCAGCAGTAAAGGGGAGACTAGCTACGAGCAGTACTTC. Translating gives CASSKGETSYEQYF.

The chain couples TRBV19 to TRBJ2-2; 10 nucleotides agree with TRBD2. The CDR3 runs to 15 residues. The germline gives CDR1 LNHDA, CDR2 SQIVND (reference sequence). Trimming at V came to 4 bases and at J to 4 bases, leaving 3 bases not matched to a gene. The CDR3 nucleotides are TGTGCCAGTAGTACTCTAGCGGGGGTCACCGGGGAGCTGTTTTTT. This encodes CASSTLAGVTGELFF.